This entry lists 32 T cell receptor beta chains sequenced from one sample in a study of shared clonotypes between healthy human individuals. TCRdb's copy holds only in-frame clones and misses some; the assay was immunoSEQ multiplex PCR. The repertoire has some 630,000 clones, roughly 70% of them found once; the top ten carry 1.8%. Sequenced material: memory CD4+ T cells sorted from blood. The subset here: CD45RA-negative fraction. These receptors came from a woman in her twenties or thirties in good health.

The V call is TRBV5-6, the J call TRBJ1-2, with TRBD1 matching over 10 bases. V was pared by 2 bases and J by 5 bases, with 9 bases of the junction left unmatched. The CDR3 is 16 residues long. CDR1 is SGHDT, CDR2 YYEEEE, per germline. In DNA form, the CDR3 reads TGTGCCAGCAGCTTATCGACAGGGGGCTCTCGTTATGGCTACACCTTC. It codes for CASSLSTGGSRYGYTF.

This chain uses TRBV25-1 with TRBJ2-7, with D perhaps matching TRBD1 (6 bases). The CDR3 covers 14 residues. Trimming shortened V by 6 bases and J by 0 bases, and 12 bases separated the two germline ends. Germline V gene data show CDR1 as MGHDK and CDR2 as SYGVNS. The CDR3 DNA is TGTGCCAGCAGAAAAACAGGGTACTCCTACGAGCAGTACTTC. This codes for CASRKTGYSYEQYF.

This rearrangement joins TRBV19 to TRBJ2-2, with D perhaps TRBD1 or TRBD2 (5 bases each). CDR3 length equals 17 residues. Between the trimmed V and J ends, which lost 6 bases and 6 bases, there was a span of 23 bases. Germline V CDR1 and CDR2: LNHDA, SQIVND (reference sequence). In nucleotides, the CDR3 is TGTGCCAGTAGCACTACAGGAGGTCCCCTAGGGGCCGGGGAGCTGTTTTTT. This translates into CASSTTGGPLGAGELFF.

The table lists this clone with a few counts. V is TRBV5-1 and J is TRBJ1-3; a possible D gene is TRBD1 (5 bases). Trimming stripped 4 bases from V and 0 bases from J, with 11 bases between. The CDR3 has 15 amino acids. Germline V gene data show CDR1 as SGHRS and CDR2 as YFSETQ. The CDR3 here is CASSPGGGSGNTIYF. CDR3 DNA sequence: TGCGCCAGCAGCCCCGGGGGAGGCTCTGGAAACACCATATATTTT. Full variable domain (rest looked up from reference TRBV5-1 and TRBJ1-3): KAGVTQTPRYLIKTRGQQVTLSCSPISGHRSVSWYQQTPGQGLQFLFEYFSETQRNKGNFPGRFSGRQFSNSRSEMNVSTLELGDSALYLCASSPGGGSGNTIYFGEGSWLTVV.

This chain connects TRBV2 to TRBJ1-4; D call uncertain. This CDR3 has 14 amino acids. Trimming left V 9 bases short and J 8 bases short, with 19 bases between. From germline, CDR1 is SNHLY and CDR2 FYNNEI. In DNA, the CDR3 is TGTGCCAGTGAGATGAGCGGGGTTGGGGAAAAACTGTTTTTT. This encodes CASEMSGVGEKLFF.

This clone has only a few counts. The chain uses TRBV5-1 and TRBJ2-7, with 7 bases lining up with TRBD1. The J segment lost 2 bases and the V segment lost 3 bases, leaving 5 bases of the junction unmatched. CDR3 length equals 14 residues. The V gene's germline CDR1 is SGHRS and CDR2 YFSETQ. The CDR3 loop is CASSSGTATYEQYF. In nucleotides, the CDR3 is TGCGCCAGCAGCTCCGGGACAGCGACCTACGAGCAGTACTTC.

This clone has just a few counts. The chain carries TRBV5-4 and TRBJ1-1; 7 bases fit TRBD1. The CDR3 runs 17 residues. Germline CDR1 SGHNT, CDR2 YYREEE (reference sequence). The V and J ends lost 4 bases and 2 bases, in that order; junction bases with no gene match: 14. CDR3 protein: CASSLPGQRGSNTEAFF. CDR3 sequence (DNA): TGTGCCAGCAGCCTTCCGGGACAGCGCGGAAGTAACACTGAAGCTTTCTTT.

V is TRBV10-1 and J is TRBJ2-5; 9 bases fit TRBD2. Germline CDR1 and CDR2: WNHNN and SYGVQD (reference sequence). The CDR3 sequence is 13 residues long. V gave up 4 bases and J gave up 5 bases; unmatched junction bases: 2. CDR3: CASSVAGEETQYF. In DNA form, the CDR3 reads TGCGCCAGCAGTGTAGCGGGAGAGGAGACCCAGTACTTC.

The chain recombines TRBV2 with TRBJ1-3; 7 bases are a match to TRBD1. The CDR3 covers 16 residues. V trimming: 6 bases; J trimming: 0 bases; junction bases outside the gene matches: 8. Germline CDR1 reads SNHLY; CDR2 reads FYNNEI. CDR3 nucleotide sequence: TGTGCCAGCAGCGCCGAGGGGGCTAGCTCTGGAAACACCATATATTTT. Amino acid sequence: CASSAEGASSGNTIYF.

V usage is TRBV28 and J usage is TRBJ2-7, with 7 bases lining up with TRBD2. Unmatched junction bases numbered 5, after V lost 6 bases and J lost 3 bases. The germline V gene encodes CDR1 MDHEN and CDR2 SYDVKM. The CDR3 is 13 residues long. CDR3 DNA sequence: TGTGCCAGCAGGGGGACTACCGACTACGAGCAGTACTTC. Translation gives CASRGTTDYEQYF.

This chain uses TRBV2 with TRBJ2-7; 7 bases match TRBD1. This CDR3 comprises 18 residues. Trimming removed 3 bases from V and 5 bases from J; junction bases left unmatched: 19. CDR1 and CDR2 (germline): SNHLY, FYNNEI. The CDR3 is CASSEPRDRGLGPHEQYF. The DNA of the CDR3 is TGTGCCAGCAGTGAGCCGAGGGACAGAGGGTTGGGCCCCCACGAGCAGTACTTC.

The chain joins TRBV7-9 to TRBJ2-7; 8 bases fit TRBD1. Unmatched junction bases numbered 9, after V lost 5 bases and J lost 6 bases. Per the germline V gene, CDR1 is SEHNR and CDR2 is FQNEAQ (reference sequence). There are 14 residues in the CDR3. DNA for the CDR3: TGTGCCAGCAGCCGAGACAGGACAGGGACCGAGCAGTACTTC. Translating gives CASSRDRTGTEQYF. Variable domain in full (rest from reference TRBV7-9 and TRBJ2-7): DTGVSQNPRHKITKRGQNVTFRCDPISEHNRLYWYRQTLGQGPEFLTYFQNEAQLEKSRLLSDRFSAERPKGSFSTLEIQRTEQGDSAMYLCASSRDRTGTEQYFGPGTRLTVT.

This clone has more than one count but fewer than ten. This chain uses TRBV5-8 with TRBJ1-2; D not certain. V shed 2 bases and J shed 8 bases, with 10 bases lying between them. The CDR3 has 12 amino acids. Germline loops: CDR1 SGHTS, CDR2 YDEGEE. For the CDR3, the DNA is TGTGCCAGCAGCTTAGTAAGGCAAGGCTACACCTTC. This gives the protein CASSLVRQGYTF.

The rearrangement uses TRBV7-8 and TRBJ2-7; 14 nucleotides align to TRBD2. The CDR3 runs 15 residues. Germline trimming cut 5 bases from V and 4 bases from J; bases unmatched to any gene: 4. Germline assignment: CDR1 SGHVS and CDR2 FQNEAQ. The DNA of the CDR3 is TGTGCCAGCAGCCTACGACTAGCGGGAGGGTACGAGCAGTACTTC. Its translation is CASSLRLAGGYEQYF.

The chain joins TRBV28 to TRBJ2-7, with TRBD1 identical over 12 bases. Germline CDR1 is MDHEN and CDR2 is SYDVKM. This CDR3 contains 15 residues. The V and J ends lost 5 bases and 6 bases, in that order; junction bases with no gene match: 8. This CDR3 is CASSPRDRGLSEQYF. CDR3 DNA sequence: TGTGCCAGCAGTCCCCGGGACAGGGGGCTATCCGAGCAGTACTTC.

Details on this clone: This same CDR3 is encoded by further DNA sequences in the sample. The CDR3 sequence: CASSSWGSGNTIYF. In nucleotides, the CDR3 is TGTGCCAGCAGCTCCTGGGGCTCTGGAAACACCATATATTTT. The genes are TRBV7-2 and TRBJ1-3; D ambiguous. This CDR3 is 14 amino acids long. Trimming shortened V by 4 bases and J by 0 bases, and 7 bases separated the two germline ends. CDR1 and CDR2 (germline): SGHTA, FQGNSA.

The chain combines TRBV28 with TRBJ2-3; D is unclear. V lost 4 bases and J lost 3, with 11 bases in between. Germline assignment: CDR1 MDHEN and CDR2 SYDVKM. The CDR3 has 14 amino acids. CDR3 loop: CASSSKMGTDTQYF. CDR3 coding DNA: TGTGCCAGCAGTTCCAAGATGGGTACAGATACGCAGTATTTT.

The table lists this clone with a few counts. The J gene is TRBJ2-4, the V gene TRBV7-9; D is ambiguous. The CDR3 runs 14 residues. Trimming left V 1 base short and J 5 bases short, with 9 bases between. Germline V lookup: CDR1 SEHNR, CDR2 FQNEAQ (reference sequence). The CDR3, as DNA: TGTGCCAGCAGCTTAGAAGGTATACAAAACATTCAGTACTTC. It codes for CASSLEGIQNIQYF.

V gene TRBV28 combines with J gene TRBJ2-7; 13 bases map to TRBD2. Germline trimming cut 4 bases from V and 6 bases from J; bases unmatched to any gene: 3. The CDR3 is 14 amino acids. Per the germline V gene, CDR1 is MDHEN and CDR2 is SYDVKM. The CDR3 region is CASSSGLAGLEQYF. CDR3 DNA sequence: TGTGCCAGCAGTTCGGGACTAGCGGGACTCGAGCAGTACTTC. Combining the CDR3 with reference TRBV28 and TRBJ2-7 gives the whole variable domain DVKVTQSSRYLVKRTGEKVFLECVQDMDHENMFWYRQDPGLGLRLIYFSYDVKMKEKGDIPEGYSVSREKKERFSLILESASTNQTSMYLCASSSGLAGLEQYFGPGTRLTVT.

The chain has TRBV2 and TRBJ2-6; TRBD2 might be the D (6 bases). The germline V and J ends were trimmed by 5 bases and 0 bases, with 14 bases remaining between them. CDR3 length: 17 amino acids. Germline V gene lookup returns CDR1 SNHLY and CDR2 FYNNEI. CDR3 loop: CASSIAVLSSGANVLTF. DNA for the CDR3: TGTGCCAGCAGTATAGCGGTTCTAAGCTCTGGGGCCAACGTCCTGACTTTC. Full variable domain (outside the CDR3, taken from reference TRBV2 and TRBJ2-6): EPEVTQTPSHQVTQMGQEVILRCVPISNHLYFYWYRQILGQKVEFLVSFYNNEISEKSEIFDDQFSVERPDGSNFTLKIRSTKLEDSAMYFCASSIAVLSSGANVLTFGAGSRLTVL.

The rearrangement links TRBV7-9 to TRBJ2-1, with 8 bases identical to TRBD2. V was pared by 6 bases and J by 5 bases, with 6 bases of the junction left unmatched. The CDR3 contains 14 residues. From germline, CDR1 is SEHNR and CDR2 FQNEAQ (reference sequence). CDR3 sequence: CASRKTSANNEQFF. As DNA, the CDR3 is TGTGCCAGCAGGAAGACTAGCGCGAACAATGAGCAGTTCTTC.

CDR3 coding DNA: TGTGCCAGCAGTGACGGACAGGGCCCTAACTATGGCTACACCTTC. Encoded protein: CASSDGQGPNYGYTF. J is TRBJ1-2 and V is TRBV2; TRBD1 matches at 8 bases. J lost 0 bases, V lost 3 bases, and 3 bases had no gene match. In germline, CDR1 is SNHLY, CDR2 FYNNEI. The CDR3 is 15 amino acids.

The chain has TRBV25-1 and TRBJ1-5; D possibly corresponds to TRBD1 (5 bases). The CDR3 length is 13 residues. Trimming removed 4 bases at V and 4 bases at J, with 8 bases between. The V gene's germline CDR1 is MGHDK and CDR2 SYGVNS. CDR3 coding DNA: TGTGCCAGCAGTGGGGACTGGAATCAGCCCCAGCATTTT. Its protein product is CASSGDWNQPQHF.

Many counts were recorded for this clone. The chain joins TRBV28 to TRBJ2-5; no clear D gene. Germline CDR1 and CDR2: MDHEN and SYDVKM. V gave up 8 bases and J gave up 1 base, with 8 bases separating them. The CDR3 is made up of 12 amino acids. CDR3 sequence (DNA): TGTGCCAGCTCGACACGCCAAGAGACCCAGTACTTC. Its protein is CASSTRQETQYF.

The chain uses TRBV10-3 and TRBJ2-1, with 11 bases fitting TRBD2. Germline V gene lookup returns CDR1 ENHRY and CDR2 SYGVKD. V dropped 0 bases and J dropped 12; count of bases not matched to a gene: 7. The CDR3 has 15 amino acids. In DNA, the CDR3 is TGTGCCATCAGTGAGTCGATTTCCGGGACTAGCGGGCAGTTCTTC. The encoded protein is CAISESISGTSGQFF.

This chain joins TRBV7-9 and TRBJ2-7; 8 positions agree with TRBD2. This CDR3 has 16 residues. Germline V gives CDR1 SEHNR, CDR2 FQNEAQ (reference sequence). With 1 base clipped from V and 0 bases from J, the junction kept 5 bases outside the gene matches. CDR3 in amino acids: CASSLGAGLVSYEQYF. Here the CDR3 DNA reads TGTGCCAGCAGCTTAGGCGCGGGACTAGTCTCCTACGAGCAGTACTTC.

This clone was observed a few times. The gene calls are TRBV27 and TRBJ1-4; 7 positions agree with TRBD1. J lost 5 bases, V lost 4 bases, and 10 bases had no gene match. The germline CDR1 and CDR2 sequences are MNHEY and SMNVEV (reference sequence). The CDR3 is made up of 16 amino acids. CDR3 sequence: CASSSSETGQNEKLFF. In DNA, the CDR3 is TGTGCCAGCAGTTCTTCAGAGACAGGGCAGAATGAAAAACTGTTTTTT.

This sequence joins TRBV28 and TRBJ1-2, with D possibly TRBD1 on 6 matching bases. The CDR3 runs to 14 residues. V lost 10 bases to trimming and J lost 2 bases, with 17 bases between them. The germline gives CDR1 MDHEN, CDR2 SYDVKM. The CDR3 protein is CATSRGGDNYGYTF. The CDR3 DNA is TGTGCCACCTCACGGGGGGGCGACAACTATGGCTACACCTTC.

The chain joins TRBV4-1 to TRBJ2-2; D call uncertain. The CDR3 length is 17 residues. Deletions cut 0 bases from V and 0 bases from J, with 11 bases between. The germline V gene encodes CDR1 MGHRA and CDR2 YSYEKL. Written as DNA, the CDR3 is TGCGCCAGCAGCCAAGATAACGTGGCCGCGAACACCGGGGAGCTGTTTTTT. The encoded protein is CASSQDNVAANTGELFF.

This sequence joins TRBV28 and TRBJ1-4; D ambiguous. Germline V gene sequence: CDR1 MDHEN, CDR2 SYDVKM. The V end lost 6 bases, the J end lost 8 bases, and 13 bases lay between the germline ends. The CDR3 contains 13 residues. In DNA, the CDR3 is TGTGCCAGCAGAAGGGAATTGAGGGAAAAACTGTTTTTT. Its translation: CASRRELREKLFF. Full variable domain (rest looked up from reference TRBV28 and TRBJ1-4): DVKVTQSSRYLVKRTGEKVFLECVQDMDHENMFWYRQDPGLGLRLIYFSYDVKMKEKGDIPEGYSVSREKKERFSLILESASTNQTSMYLCASRRELREKLFFGSGTQLSVL.

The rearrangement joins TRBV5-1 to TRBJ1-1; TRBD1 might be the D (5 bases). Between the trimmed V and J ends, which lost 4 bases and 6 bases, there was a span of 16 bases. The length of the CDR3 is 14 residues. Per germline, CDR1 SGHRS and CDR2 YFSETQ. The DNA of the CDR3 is TGCGCCAGCAGCAATTTGGCAGGGACCTCTGAAGCTTTCTTT. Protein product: CASSNLAGTSEAFF. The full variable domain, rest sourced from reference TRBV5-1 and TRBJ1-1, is KAGVTQTPRYLIKTRGQQVTLSCSPISGHRSVSWYQQTPGQGLQFLFEYFSETQRNKGNFPGRFSGRQFSNSRSEMNVSTLELGDSALYLCASSNLAGTSEAFFGQGTRLTVV.

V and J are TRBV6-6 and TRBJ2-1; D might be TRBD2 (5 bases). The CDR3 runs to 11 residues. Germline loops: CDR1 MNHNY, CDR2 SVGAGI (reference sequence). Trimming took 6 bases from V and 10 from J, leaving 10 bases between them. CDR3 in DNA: TGTGCCAGCAGCCCCGAGGGCGAGCAGTTCTTC. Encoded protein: CASSPEGEQFF.